Listed below are T cell receptor beta chains from one sample, sequenced in a study of T cells in localized non-small cell lung cancer. Repertoires were generated with immunoSEQ multiplex PCR, while TCRdb's copy carries only in-frame clones and drops some. The sample lists around 69,000 clones, approximately 87% occurring once. The specimen comprised peripheral blood, sampled before any cancer treatment. These receptors all stem from a woman aged 40-75 years with stage I lung adenocarcinoma. CDR3s include the opening cysteine and the closing phenylalanine or tryptophan. Fields, in order: V gene, clone size, CDR3 protein. Size is omitted from some rows. Given values are once, few, many or a class for expanded clones.

TRBV2 . CASSERGSNPSSGNTIYF
TRBV5-4 once CASSLWTGVKGETQYF
TRBV10-3 . CAISPGTGADTQYF
TRBV19 . CASSIGTANTEAFF
TRBV7-3 . CASSPASGRMLPYEQYF
TRBV7-2 . CASSLAGGAYQPQHF
TRBV5-1 . CASSLRDRGWETQYF
TRBV13 . CASSSSASTGRRSPLHF
TRBV10-3 . CAIAARGQETQYF
TRBV7-3 . CASSLLGGLEETQYF
TRBV19 . CASTSGGRGSSYNEQFF
TRBV7-3 . CASSRQGAATGELFF
TRBV11-1 . CASSPSLAGGASSYNEQFF
TRBV9 . CASSVGPRGGDEQYF
TRBV6-5 . CASISPVAGNTIYF
TRBV14 once CASSQANPLQDYYGYTF
TRBV18 once CASSPGIARTTNNEQFF
TRBV6-5 . CASSYSGTVGNEKLFF
TRBV6-6 once CASSYGPGSLEAFF
TRBV7-2 . CASSSPGEGTEAFF
TRBV2 . CASSDEGWQPQHF
TRBV5-6 . CASSLRGYDSPLHF
TRBV5-1 few CASSLQGDTEAFF
TRBV7-2 . CASSLRDRGRAFF
TRBV7-2 . CASSLLPGTDYGYTF
TRBV9 . CASSVDHSGANVLTF
TRBV11-2 . CASSPQLAGGRYEQYF
TRBV19 . CASSIAIYSNQPQHF
TRBV18 . CASSPGASGTSGYEQYF